These 25 T cell receptor beta chains originate from one sample sequenced in a study of cytomegalovirus exposure and HLA in healthy donors. The PCR had 60 Vbeta and 13 Jbeta primers. TCRdb's table, derived via immunoSEQ multiplex PCR, lists solely in-frame clones and lacks some. In the table there are over 150,000 clones, roughly 82% of which are singletons. Input material: PBMCs. Receptor source: a girl under 10 years old in good health and CMV-seropositive.

V and J are TRBV30 and TRBJ2-1; maybe TRBD1 (7 bases). Germline loops: CDR1 GTSNPN, CDR2 SVGIG (reference sequence). With 1 base removed from V and 9 bases from J, the gap between germline ends came to 25 bases. This CDR3 region has 17 residues. The CDR3 bases are TGTGCCTGGAGTGCGCAGGGGGGCGGGGACCTAGCTAGTGAGCAGTTCTTC. Translated: CAWSAQGGGDLASEQFF.

This clone has just one count. The J gene is TRBJ2-3, the V gene TRBV19, with D maybe TRBD1 (6 bases). CDR3 length: 15 amino acids. V was cut by 8 bases and J by 4 bases, with 19 bases left in between. Germline lookup yields CDR1 LNHDA and CDR2 SQIVND (reference sequence). The CDR3 nucleotides read TGTGCCAGTTCCCTTGGGGGCACATACGCAGATACGCAGTATTTT. Translation gives CASSLGGTYADTQYF.

This sequence joins TRBV7-2 and TRBJ2-3; the match to TRBD2 covers 14 bases. V was clipped by 4 bases and J by 4 bases; unmatched bases: 4. The CDR3 runs 16 residues. The germline CDR1 and CDR2 sequences are SGHTA and FQGNSA. CDR3 residues: CASSSGLAGVADTQYF. The CDR3 nucleotides read TGTGCCAGCAGCTCGGGACTAGCGGGAGTGGCAGATACGCAGTATTTT.

The genes are TRBV11-2 and TRBJ1-3; no definite D call. The CDR3 covers 12 residues. The V end was cut by 5 bases, the J end by 1 base, with 3 bases between. Germline loops: CDR1 SGHAT, CDR2 FQNNGV. The CDR3 region is CASSPSGNTIYF. DNA of the CDR3: TGTGCCAGCAGCCCGTCTGGAAACACCATATATTTT.

This clone occurred once. The V and J genes are TRBV6-5 and TRBJ1-2; TRBD1 might be the D (6 bases). V dropped 0 bases and J dropped 2 bases, with 10 bases sitting between them. CDR1 and CDR2 from the germline V gene are MNHEY and SVGAGI. The CDR3 loop spans 15 amino acids. The CDR3 DNA reads as TGTGCCAGCAGTTACTCGACAGGTGAAAACTATGGCTACACCTTC. It specifies CASSYSTGENYGYTF.

This chain links TRBV19 with TRBJ2-5, with 9 nucleotides matching TRBD1. The CDR3 runs to 14 residues. The junction had 5 bases not matched to a gene; V was cut back by 5 bases and J by 4 bases. Germline V lookup: CDR1 LNHDA, CDR2 SQIVND (reference sequence). The CDR3 protein is CASSSQDRGETQYF. The CDR3 nucleotides are TGTGCCAGTAGTTCTCAGGACAGGGGAGAGACCCAGTACTTC.

The chain carries TRBV18 and TRBJ2-6; D is perhaps TRBD1 (5 bases). The CDR3 spans 20 residues. The germline V gene has CDR1 KGHSH and CDR2 LQKENI. V was clipped by 5 bases and J by 0 bases, with 23 bases between them. The CDR3 DNA reads TGTGCCAGCTCAGCTCGCTCCATGAAAGGCAGGGCCTCTGGGGCCAACGTCCTGACTTTC. Its protein product is CASSARSMKGRASGANVLTF.

J is TRBJ1-3 and V is TRBV5-6; TRBD1 matches 7 bases. The CDR3 runs to 19 residues. V was clipped by 4 bases and J by 0 bases; unmatched bases: 16. CDR1 is SGHDT, CDR2 YYEEEE, per germline. Here the CDR3 DNA reads TGTGCCAGCAGCCGCCCGGCTGGAACTCGGGACAGCTCTGGAAACACCATATATTTT. Protein product: CASSRPAGTRDSSGNTIYF.

The chain uses TRBV6-1 and TRBJ2-2; the D is unclear. CDR3 length equals 11 residues. CDR1 MNHNS and CDR2 SASEGT come from the germline V gene. V was pared by 5 bases and J by 16 bases, with 14 bases between. CDR3 nucleotides: TGTGCCAGCAGTTTTCTCTGGGCGTCGTTTTTT. It encodes CASSFLWASFF.

This clone was seen a few times. The V call is TRBV27, the J call TRBJ2-7; 11 bases are shared with TRBD2. The CDR3 has 15 residues. Germline assignment: CDR1 MNHEY and CDR2 SMNVEV (reference sequence). V shed 6 bases and J 3 bases; nucleotides not matched to a gene: 7. The CDR3 sequence is CASRATSGIIYEQYF. The CDR3, as DNA: TGTGCCAGCAGAGCGACTAGCGGGATAATCTACGAGCAGTACTTC.

The chain links TRBV11-2 to TRBJ1-5, with 10 bases fitting TRBD1. Trimming took 4 bases from V and 6 from J; bases not matched to a gene: 6. The CDR3 has 15 amino acids. CDR1 and CDR2 (germline): SGHAT, FQNNGV. CDR3 nucleotide sequence: TGTGCCAGCAGCTCGCGACAGGGGGCGGGTCAGCCCCAGCATTTT. Encoded protein: CASSSRQGAGQPQHF.

This clone was picked up one time. The chain recombines TRBV6-5 with TRBJ1-2; D may be TRBD1 (6 bases). Deletions cut 8 bases from V and 7 bases from J, with 20 bases between. This CDR3 is built from 14 residues. Germline V CDR1 and CDR2: MNHEY, SVGAGI. The CDR3 coding sequence is TGTGCCAGCTCCTTAGAGGGATCACAGGGTGGCTACACCTTC. As protein: CASSLEGSQGGYTF.

Concerning this clone itself: Other DNA sequences from this sample encode an identical CDR3 as well. The chain carries TRBV5-6 and TRBJ2-7; 8 bases are a match to TRBD1. Losses at the gene ends were 3 bases for V and 1 base for J; bases not matched to a gene: 6. Germline values: CDR1 SGHDT, CDR2 YYEEEE. The CDR3 length is 15 residues. The CDR3 loop reads CASSSSDRASYEQYF. CDR3 bases: TGTGCCAGCAGCTCCTCGGACAGGGCATCCTACGAGCAGTACTTC.

This clone was observed a few times. This rearrangement joins TRBV15 to TRBJ2-7; D is unresolved. Germline CDR1 reads LNHNV; CDR2 reads YYDKDF (reference sequence). Trimming left V 0 bases short and J 1 base short, with 7 bases between. This CDR3 is 14 amino acids long. CDR3 in DNA: TGTGCCACCAGCAGAGAGGGCAGTTCCTACGAGCAGTACTTC. This encodes CATSREGSSYEQYF.

The rearrangement joins TRBV9 to TRBJ1-4; D remains ambiguous. CDR3 length: 13 amino acids. The germline gives CDR1 SGDLS, CDR2 YYNGEE. V lost 0 bases, J lost 5 bases, and 5 bases lay in between. The CDR3 is CASSVAQNEKLFF. For the CDR3, the DNA is TGTGCCAGCAGCGTAGCCCAAAATGAAAAACTGTTTTTT.

This chain links TRBV5-1 with TRBJ1-4; TRBD1 matches 7 bases. The junction had 6 bases not matched to a gene; V was cut back by 5 bases and J by 5 bases. Germline V gene data show CDR1 as SGHRS and CDR2 as YFSETQ. The CDR3 runs to 14 residues. This CDR3 reads CASSAQGWNEKLFF. In DNA form, the CDR3 reads TGCGCCAGCAGTGCACAGGGGTGGAATGAAAAACTGTTTTTT.

The CDR3 is CASSLESGQAGTEAFF. The CDR3 coding sequence is TGCGCCAGCAGCTTGGAATCCGGACAGGCGGGGACTGAAGCTTTCTTT. The rearrangement links TRBV5-1 to TRBJ1-1; 7 bases align to TRBD1. This CDR3 is 16 amino acids long. Germline V gene lookup returns CDR1 SGHRS and CDR2 YFSETQ. The J segment lost 5 bases and the V segment lost 0 bases, leaving 10 bases of the junction unmatched.

The gene calls are TRBV14 and TRBJ2-5, with TRBD1 as a possible D gene (6 bases). Trimming cost V 0 bases and J 5 bases, with 19 bases left between them. The length of the CDR3 is 17 residues. Germline CDR1 SGHDN, CDR2 FVKESK. CDR3 in DNA: TGTGCCAGCAGCCAAGATAGAACAGGGAGTTTAGGCGAGACCCAGTACTTC. This sequence encodes CASSQDRTGSLGETQYF.

The rearrangement links TRBV19 to TRBJ2-1; 12 bases align to TRBD1. This CDR3 comprises 14 residues. The V and J ends lost 4 bases and 10 bases, in that order; junction bases with no gene match: 5. CDR1 LNHDA and CDR2 SQIVND come from the germline V gene (reference sequence). As DNA, the CDR3 is TGTGCCAGTAGTACGGGACAGGGGGCCAGGGAGCAGTTCTTC. The encoded protein is CASSTGQGAREQFF. Supplemented by reference TRBV19 and TRBJ2-1, the full variable domain reads DGGITQSPKYLFRKEGQNVTLSCEQNLNHDAMYWYRQDPGQGLRLIYYSQIVNDFQKGDIAEGYSVSREKKESFPLTVTSAQKNPTAFYLCASSTGQGAREQFFGPGTRLTVL.

The rearrangement uses TRBV7-3 and TRBJ1-2; the D gene is possibly TRBD1 (6 bases). There are 14 residues in the CDR3. Between the trimmed V and J ends, which lost 4 bases and 4 bases, there was a span of 13 bases. Looked up from germline, CDR1 is SGHTA and CDR2 is FQGTGA. The CDR3 here is CASSYRQAVYGYTF. CDR3 nucleotides: TGTGCCAGCAGCTACCGACAGGCCGTCTATGGCTACACCTTC.

The genes are TRBV9 and TRBJ1-3; D unresolved. Trimming shortened V by 4 bases and J by 0 bases, and 14 bases separated the two germline ends. Germline V lookup: CDR1 SGDLS, CDR2 YYNGEE. CDR3 length equals 16 residues. The CDR3 DNA reads as TGTGCCAGCAGCAACGATCCGGGATACTCTGGAAACACCATATATTTT. It specifies CASSNDPGYSGNTIYF.

V usage is TRBV5-6 and J usage is TRBJ2-1; 9 bases are a match to TRBD2. The CDR3 length is 16 residues. Unmatched junction bases numbered 4, after V lost 0 bases and J lost 3 bases. Germline CDR1 reads SGHDT; CDR2 reads YYEEEE. The CDR3 is CASSLALAGFYNEQFF. Written as DNA, the CDR3 is TGTGCCAGCAGCTTGGCCCTAGCGGGATTCTACAATGAGCAGTTCTTC.

This chain links TRBV2 with TRBJ1-6, with TRBD1 as a possible D gene (5 bases). This CDR3 spans 15 amino acids. Between the trimmed V and J ends, which lost 6 bases and 7 bases, there was a span of 16 bases. From germline, CDR1 is SNHLY and CDR2 FYNNEI. DNA of the CDR3: TGTGCCAGCAGGGGCGCCAGGGAGGGGAATTCACCCCTCCACTTT. Its translation: CASRGAREGNSPLHF.

The chain has TRBV6-1 and TRBJ2-1; TRBD1 matches 7 bases. Per germline, CDR1 MNHNS and CDR2 SASEGT. V was pared by 7 bases and J by 8 bases, with 8 bases of the junction left unmatched. This CDR3 spans 13 amino acids. CDR3 nucleotide sequence: TGTGCCAGCACCGGACAGGCGAACGATGAGCAGTTCTTC. It specifies CASTGQANDEQFF.

The chain carries TRBV2 and TRBJ2-2; D perhaps matches TRBD1 (5 bases). Per the germline V gene, CDR1 is SNHLY and CDR2 is FYNNEI. The CDR3 covers 14 residues. V was clipped by 2 bases and J by 5 bases, with 9 bases between them. The CDR3 sequence is CASSEPRETGELFF. As DNA, the CDR3 is TGTGCCAGCAGTGAACCCAGGGAAACCGGGGAGCTGTTTTTT.